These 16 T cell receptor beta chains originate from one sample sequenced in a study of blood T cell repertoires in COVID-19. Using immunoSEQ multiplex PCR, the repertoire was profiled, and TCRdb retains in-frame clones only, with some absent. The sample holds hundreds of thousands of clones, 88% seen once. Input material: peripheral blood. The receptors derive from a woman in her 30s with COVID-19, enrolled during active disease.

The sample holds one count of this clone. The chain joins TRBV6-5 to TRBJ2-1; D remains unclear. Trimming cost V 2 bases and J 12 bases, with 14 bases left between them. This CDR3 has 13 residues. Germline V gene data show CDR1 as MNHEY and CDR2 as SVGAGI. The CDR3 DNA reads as TGTGCCAGCAGTTACCCTCATATAGTTACGCAGTTCTTC. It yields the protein CASSYPHIVTQFF.

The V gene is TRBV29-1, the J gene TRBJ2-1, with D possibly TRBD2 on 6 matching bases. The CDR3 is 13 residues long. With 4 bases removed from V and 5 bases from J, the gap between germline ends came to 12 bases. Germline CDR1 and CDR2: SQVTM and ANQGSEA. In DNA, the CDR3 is TGCAGCGTTGGGTTGGGAGGCAACAATGAGCAGTTCTTC. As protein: CSVGLGGNNEQFF.

The DNA of the CDR3 is TGTGCCACCAGTGATCGTAGCGGGGTCACCTACAATGAGCAGTTCTTC. The encoded protein is CATSDRSGVTYNEQFF. The rearrangement links TRBV24-1 to TRBJ2-1; 8 positions agree with TRBD2. The CDR3 covers 16 residues. V was pared by 3 bases and J by 2 bases, with 5 bases of the junction left unmatched. The V gene's germline CDR1 is KGHDR and CDR2 SFDVKD.

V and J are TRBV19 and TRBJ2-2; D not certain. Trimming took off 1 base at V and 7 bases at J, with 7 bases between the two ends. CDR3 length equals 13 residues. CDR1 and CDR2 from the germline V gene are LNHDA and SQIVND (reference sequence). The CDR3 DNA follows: TGTGCCAGTAGTATAGTTTGGAGCGGGGAGCTGTTTTTT. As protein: CASSIVWSGELFF. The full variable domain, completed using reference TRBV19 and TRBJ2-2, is DGGITQSPKYLFRKEGQNVTLSCEQNLNHDAMYWYRQDPGQGLRLIYYSQIVNDFQKGDIAEGYSVSREKKESFPLTVTSAQKNPTAFYLCASSIVWSGELFFGEGSRLTVL.

The CDR3 here is CASSPLARVGGEQFF. The CDR3 DNA sequence: TGTGCCAGCAGCCCTCTCGCCAGGGTGGGTGGTGAGCAGTTCTTC. This chain joins TRBV5-6 and TRBJ2-1, with D tentatively TRBD1 (5 bases). V dropped 4 bases and J dropped 9 bases, with 20 bases sitting between them. The CDR3 extends over 15 amino acids. Germline CDR1 is SGHDT and CDR2 is YYEEEE.

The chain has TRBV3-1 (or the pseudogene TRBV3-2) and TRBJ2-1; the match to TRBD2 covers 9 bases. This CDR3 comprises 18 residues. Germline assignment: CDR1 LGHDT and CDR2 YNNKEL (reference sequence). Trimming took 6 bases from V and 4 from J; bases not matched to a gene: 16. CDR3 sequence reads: CASRAKEVPSGKYNEQFF. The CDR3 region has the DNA TGTGCCAGCAGAGCCAAGGAAGTACCTAGCGGGAAGTACAATGAGCAGTTCTTC.

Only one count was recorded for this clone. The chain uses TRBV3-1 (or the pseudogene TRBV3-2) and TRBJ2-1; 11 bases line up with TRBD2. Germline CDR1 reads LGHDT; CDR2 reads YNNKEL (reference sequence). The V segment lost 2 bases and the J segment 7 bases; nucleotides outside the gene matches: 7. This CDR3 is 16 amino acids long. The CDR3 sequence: CASSQPALAGGNEQFF. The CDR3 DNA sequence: TGTGCCAGCAGCCAACCCGCCCTAGCGGGGGGTAATGAGCAGTTCTTC.

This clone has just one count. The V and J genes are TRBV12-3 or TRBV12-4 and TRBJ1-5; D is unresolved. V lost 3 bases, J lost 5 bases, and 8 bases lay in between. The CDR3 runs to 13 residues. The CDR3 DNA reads TGTGCCAGCAGTTTCGGGTTCGATCAGCCCCAGCATTTT. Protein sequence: CASSFGFDQPQHF.

Here the CDR3 reads CASSASVGGEQYF. CDR3 nucleotide sequence: TGTGCCAGCAGTGCTAGCGTTGGGGGCGAGCAGTACTTC. The chain couples TRBV2 to TRBJ2-7; TRBD2 might be the D (6 bases). With 4 bases removed from V and 6 bases from J, the gap between germline ends came to 13 bases. Germline CDR1 and CDR2: SNHLY and FYNNEI. This CDR3 contains 13 residues.

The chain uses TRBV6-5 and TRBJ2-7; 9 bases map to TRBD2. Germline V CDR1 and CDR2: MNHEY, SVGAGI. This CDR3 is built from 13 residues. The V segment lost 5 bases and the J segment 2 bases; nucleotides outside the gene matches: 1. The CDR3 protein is CASSLAGPYEQYF. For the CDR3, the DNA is TGTGCCAGCAGTCTAGCGGGGCCCTACGAGCAGTACTTC.

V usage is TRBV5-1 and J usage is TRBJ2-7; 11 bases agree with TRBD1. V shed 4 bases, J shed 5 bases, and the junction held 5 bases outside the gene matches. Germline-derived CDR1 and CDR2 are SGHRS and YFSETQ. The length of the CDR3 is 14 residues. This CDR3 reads CASSPGQGDDEQYF. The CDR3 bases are TGCGCCAGCAGCCCGGGACAGGGGGACGACGAGCAGTACTTC.

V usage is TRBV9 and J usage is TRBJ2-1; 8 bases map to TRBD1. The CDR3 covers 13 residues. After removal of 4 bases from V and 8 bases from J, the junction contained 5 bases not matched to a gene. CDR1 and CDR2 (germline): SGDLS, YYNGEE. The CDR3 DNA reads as TGTGCCAGCAGCTCCGACAGGGGCGATGAGCAGTTCTTC. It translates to CASSSDRGDEQFF.

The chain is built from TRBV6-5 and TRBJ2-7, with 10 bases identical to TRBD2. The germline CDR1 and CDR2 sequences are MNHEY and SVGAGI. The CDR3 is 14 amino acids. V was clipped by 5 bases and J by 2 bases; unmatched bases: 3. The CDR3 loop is CASSPAGGPYEQYF. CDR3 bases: TGTGCCAGCAGTCCAGCGGGAGGGCCCTACGAGCAGTACTTC.

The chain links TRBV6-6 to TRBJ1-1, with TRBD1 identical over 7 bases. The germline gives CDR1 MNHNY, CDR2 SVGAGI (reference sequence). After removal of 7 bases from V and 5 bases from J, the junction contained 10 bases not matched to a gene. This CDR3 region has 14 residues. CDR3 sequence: CASIRQGTGTEAFF. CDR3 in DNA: TGTGCCAGCATCCGACAGGGTACTGGGACTGAAGCTTTCTTT.

The CDR3 sequence: CASSVLGDNYGYTF. CDR3 bases: TGTGCCAGTAGTGTCCTCGGGGATAACTATGGCTACACCTTC. This chain joins TRBV19 and TRBJ1-2; no firm D call. CDR1 is LNHDA, CDR2 SQIVND, per germline (reference sequence). This CDR3 spans 14 amino acids. Trimming stripped 5 bases from V and 1 base from J, with 11 bases between. Supplemented by reference TRBV19 and TRBJ1-2, the full variable domain reads DGGITQSPKYLFRKEGQNVTLSCEQNLNHDAMYWYRQDPGQGLRLIYYSQIVNDFQKGDIAEGYSVSREKKESFPLTVTSAQKNPTAFYLCASSVLGDNYGYTFGSGTRLTVV.

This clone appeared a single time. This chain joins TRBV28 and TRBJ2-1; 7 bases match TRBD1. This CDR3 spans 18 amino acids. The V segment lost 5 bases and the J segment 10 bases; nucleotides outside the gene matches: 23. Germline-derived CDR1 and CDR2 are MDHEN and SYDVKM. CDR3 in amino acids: CASSQQLIITLTGEEQFF. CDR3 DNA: TGTGCCAGCAGTCAACAACTTATAATTACACTTACAGGGGAGGAGCAGTTCTTC.